This T cell receptor (beta chain) was identified in a study of neurological immune-mediated disorders. This clonotype was recorded at least ten times. The authors made cDNA by 5'RACE with 10-nucleotide random UMIs. A single run covered 15-18 subjects with over 170 million TCR-beta sequences. TCRdb independently ran MiXCR on the 5' RACE reads; one entry per CDR3 protein. Of roughly 20,000 distinct CDR3 sequences in the sample, 7.5% were seen once. Germline lookup yields CDR1 SGHVS and CDR2 FNYEAQ. V was pared by 5 bases and J by 2 bases, with 10 bases between. This CDR3 spans 13 amino acids. Source material: CD8+ T cells from blood. The receptor was derived from a woman in her 30s with HTLV-1-associated myelopathy (HAM/TSP). The chain has TRBV7-6 and TRBJ2-7; maybe TRBD2 (6 bases). CDR3 residues: CASSDTSPYEQYF. CDR3 nucleotides: TGTGCCAGCAGCGATACTAGCCCCTACGAGCAGTACTTC. Variable domain in full (rest from reference TRBV7-6 and TRBJ2-7): GAGVSQSPRYKVTKRGQDVALRCDPISGHVSLYWYRQALGQGPEFLTYFNYEAQQDKSGLPNDRFSAERPEGSISTLTIQRTEQRDSAMYRCASSDTSPYEQYFGPGTRLTVT.